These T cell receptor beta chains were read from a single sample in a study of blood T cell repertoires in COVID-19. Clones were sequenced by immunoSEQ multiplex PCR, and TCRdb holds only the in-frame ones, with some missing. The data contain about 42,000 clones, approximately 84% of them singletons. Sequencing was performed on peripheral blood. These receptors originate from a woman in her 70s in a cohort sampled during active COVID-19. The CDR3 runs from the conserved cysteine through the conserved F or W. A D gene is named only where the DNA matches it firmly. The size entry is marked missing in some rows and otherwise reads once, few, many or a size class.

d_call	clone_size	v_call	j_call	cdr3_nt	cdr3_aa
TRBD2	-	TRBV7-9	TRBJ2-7	TGTGCCAGCAGCTTAGTCCGGCTAGCGGGAGGGCCGCTGGGGTACGAGCAGTACTTC	CASSLVRLAGGPLGYEQYF
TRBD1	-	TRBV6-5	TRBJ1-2	TGTGCCAGCAGTTACCGGGACAGGGGGTATGGTGGCTACACCTTC	CASSYRDRGYGGYTF
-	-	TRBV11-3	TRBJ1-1	TGTGCCAGCAGCCGCGGACACCCGACCACTGAAGCTTTCTTT	CASSRGHPTTEAFF
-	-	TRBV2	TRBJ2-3	TGTGCCAGTCACCCGTTAGCGGTCTACACAGATACGCAGTATTTT	CASHPLAVYTDTQYF
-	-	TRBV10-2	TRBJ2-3	TGCGCCAGCAGTGAGTCCACAGTGCCCTCAGATACGCAGTATTTT	CASSESTVPSDTQYF
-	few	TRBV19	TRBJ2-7	TGTGCCAGTAGTTGGGGGGACTCCTACGAGCAGTACTTC	CASSWGDSYEQYF
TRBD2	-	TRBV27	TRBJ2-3	TGTGCCAGCAGTTTATCGGGGAGGGACCCCAGTGCAGATACGCAGTATTTT	CASSLSGRDPSADTQYF
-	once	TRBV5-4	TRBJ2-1	TGTGCCAGCAGAACCTGGAGGGCCGTGAACAATGAGCAGTTCTTC	CASRTWRAVNNEQFF
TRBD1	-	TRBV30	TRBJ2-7	TGTGCCTGGACCCGGACAGGGTATCTCTACGAGCAGTACTTC	CAWTRTGYLYEQYF
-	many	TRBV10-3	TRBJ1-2	TGTGCCATCAGTGAGAACCAGGGCGACTATGGCTACACCTTC	CAISENQGDYGYTF
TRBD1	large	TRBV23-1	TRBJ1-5	TGCGCCAGCAGTCCCCGGGACAGGTCGGGGACTTATAGCAATCAGCCCCAGCATTTT	CASSPRDRSGTYSNQPQHF
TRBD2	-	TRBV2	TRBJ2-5	TGTGCCAGCAGTGAAGGAGGACTAGCGGGAGAGACCCAGTACTTC	CASSEGGLAGETQYF
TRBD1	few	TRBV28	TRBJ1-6	TGTGCCAGCGAGAGACAGGGAGCGGAAGAGAGGTCACCCCTCCACTTT	CASERQGAEERSPLHF
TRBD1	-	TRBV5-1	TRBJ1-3	TGCGCCAGCAGCCCCGGGACAGGGGACCGCCGGGGCACCATATATTTT	CASSPGTGDRRGTIYF
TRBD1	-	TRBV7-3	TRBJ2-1	TGTGCCAGCAGCCCCACCGGACAGGGGGCGAATGAGCAGTTCTTC	CASSPTGQGANEQFF
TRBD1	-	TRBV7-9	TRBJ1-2	TGTGCCAGCAGCTCTAGGGGACAGGGCGGAGGCTACACCTTC	CASSSRGQGGGYTF
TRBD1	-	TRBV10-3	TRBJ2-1	TGTGCCATCAGTGACTTACAGGGGAACCTCGGTGAGCAGTTCTTC	CAISDLQGNLGEQFF
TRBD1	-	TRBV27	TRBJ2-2	TGTGCCAGCAGAAGAGGGACAGCGAACACCGGGGAGCTGTTTTTT	CASRRGTANTGELFF
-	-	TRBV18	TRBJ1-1	TGTGCCAGCTCACTCAAAACGGCCACAGGGTTCACTGAAGCTTTCTTT	CASSLKTATGFTEAFF
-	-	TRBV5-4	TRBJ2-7	TGTGCCAGCAGCTTCTCGGGGTGGGGACTCTACGAGCAGTACTTC	CASSFSGWGLYEQYF
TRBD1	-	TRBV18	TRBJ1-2	TGTGCCAGCTCACTGGGACAGGGGCTGATGAGGTTCACCTTC	CASSLGQGLMRFTF
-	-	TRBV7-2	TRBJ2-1	TGTGCCAGCAGCTTAGAGGCTAGCTCCTACAATGAGCAGTTCTTC	CASSLEASSYNEQFF
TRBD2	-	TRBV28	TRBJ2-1	TGTGCCAGCAGTTCAGGGGCTAGCGGGGAATACAATGAGCAGTTCTTC	CASSSGASGEYNEQFF
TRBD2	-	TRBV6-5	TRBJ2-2	TGTGCCAGCAGAAAAGCGGGAGCCACCGGGGAGCTGTTTTTT	CASRKAGATGELFF
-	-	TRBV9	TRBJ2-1	TGTGCCAGCAGCGTAGGTGAGGAGCAGTTCTTC	CASSVGEEQFF
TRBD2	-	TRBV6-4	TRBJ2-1	TGTGCCAGCAGCCAGGGACTAGCGGCAGAACGGCAGTTCTTC	CASSQGLAAERQFF
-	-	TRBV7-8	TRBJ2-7	TGTGCCAGCAGCTTTGACAGAGCCTACGAGCAGTACTTC	CASSFDRAYEQYF
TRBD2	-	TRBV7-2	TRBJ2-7	TGTGCCAGCAGCCCCAGCGGGGACTCCTACGAGCAGTACTTC	CASSPSGDSYEQYF
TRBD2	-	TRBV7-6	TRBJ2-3	TGTGCCAGCAGCTTCACTAGCGGGATCCCAGATACGCAGTATTTT	CASSFTSGIPDTQYF
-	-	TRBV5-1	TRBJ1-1	TGCGCCAGCAGCTTGGGGGGCCAGAACACTGAAGCTTTCTTT	CASSLGGQNTEAFF
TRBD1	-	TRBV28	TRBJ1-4	TGTGCCCCGGACAGGGTGGCACCGAATGAAAAACTGTTTTTT	CAPDRVAPNEKLFF
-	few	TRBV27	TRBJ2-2	TGTGCCAGCAGTTTAACCGGGATCAACACCGGGGAGCTGTTTTTT	CASSLTGINTGELFF
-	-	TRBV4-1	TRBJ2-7	TGCGCCAGCAGTCAAGACAGGCTCTACGAGCAGTACTTC	CASSQDRLYEQYF
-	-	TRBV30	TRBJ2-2	TGTGCCTGGTCCCAACAGGGAGAAGGGGAGCTGTTTTTT	CAWSQQGEGELFF
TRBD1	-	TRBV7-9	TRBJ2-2	TGTGCCAGCAGCTCGGGACAGGGGCTAACCGGGGAGCTGTTTTTT	CASSSGQGLTGELFF
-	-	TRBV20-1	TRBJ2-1	TGCAGTGCTAGTAGGCGCGGGGATTACAATGAGCAGTTCTTC	CSASRRGDYNEQFF
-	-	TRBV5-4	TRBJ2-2	TGTGCCAGCAGCTTGCGGTCGGGGATAAACACCGGGGAGCTGTTTTTT	CASSLRSGINTGELFF
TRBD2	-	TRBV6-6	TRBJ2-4	TGTGCCAGCAGTCGGGAGGAAATGGTGGCCAAAAACATTCAGTACTTC	CASSREEMVAKNIQYF
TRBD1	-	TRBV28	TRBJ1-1	TGTGCCAGCAGCCCTCAAGAGACAGGGGGTGTAACTGAAGCTTTCTTT	CASSPQETGGVTEAFF
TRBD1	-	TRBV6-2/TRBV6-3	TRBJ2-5	TGTGCCAGCAGTTACACAGACAGGGCGAAGACCCAGTACTTC	CASSYTDRAKTQYF
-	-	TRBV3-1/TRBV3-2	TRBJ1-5	TGTGCCAGCAGCCACCAGGGCCAGCCCCAGCATTTT	CASSHQGQPQHF
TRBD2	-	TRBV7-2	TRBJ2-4	TGTGCCAGCAGCTTAGACAGCGGGAGGGTCGGGGCCAAAAACATTCAGTACTTC	CASSLDSGRVGAKNIQYF
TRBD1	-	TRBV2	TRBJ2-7	TGTGCCAGCGTTCAAACACAGGGGGCCTACGAGCAGTACTTC	CASVQTQGAYEQYF
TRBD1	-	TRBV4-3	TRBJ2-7	TGCGCCAGCAGCCATTCCTGGACAGGGGAATCCTACGAGCAGTACTTC	CASSHSWTGESYEQYF
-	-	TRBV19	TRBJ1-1	TGTGCCAGTAGCATCCCCCAATGGGGACTGAGTTCGGACACTGAAGCTTTCTTT	CASSIPQWGLSSDTEAFF
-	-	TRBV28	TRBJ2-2	TGTGCCAGCATGAACAGACGAACCACCGGGGAGCTGTTTTTT	CASMNRRTTGELFF
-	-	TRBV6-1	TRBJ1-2	TGTGCCAGCAGTGAAGCGTCTGGCAGGGGAGACTATGGCTACACCTTC	CASSEASGRGDYGYTF
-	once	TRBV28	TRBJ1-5	TGTGCCAGCAGTTTAGAGGGATCCCTGAGGCAGCCCCAGCATTTT	CASSLEGSLRQPQHF
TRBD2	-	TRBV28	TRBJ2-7	TGTGCCAGCAGGTCGCGCGGGAGGGGTTACGAGCAGTACTTC	CASRSRGRGYEQYF
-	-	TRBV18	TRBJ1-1	TGTGCCAGCTCACCACCAATTAGCAGCACTGAAGCTTTCTTT	CASSPPISSTEAFF
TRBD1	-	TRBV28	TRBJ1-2	TGTGCCAGCAGTTCGGCGACAGGGATTTATGGCTACACCTTC	CASSSATGIYGYTF
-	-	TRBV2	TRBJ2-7	TGTGCCAGCAGCCTATTAAGTGCGGAGCAGTACTTC	CASSLLSAEQYF
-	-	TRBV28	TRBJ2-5	TGTGCCAGCGGCGCTAGCGTTCAGTACTTC	CASGASVQYF
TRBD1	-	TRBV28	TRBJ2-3	TGTGCCAGCAGTTTTAAGACAGGGGGGGAAGATACGCAGTATTTT	CASSFKTGGEDTQYF